This entry lists 17 T cell receptor beta chains sequenced from one sample in a study of T-cell reconstitution after alpha-beta-depleted transplantation in children. The TCRbeta library was prepared with unique molecular identifiers. One entry per CDR3 protein results from TCRdb running MiXCR on the PCR reads. The data show about 580,000 distinct CDR3 sequences, with under 30% seen just once and 13% to 15% held by the top ten. The input for sequencing was PBMCs, mostly from graft donor cells, taken 360 days after TCRalphabeta/CD19-depleted stem cell transplant. The receptors here all came from a boy younger than two who had a stem cell transplant for acute myeloid leukemia, so the T cells may come from the graft donor.

The chain has TRBV6-5 and TRBJ2-5, with a possible D match to TRBD1 (6 bases). The germline V gene has CDR1 MNHEY and CDR2 SVGAGI. V gave up 2 bases and J gave up 2 bases, with 18 bases separating them. The CDR3 totals 17 residues. Here the CDR3 reads CASSYLGLRGFQETQYF. CDR3 bases: TGTGCCAGCAGTTACCTAGGTCTAAGGGGGTTTCAAGAGACCCAGTACTTC.

This clonotype was seen many times. The rearrangement joins TRBV20-1 to TRBJ2-5; D not certain. V lost 1 base to trimming and J lost 0 bases, with 12 bases between them. The CDR3 has 15 amino acids. Germline V gene lookup returns CDR1 DFQATT and CDR2 SNEGSKA (reference sequence). The CDR3 nucleotides read TGCAGTGCTAGAGCCCGCGAGACCCACCAAGAGACCCAGTACTTC. Residues: CSARARETHQETQYF.

Ten or more counts support this clonotype. The CDR3 region has the DNA TGCGCCAGCCGTCAAGGTTCAACTTACAATGAGCAGTTCTTC. Encoded protein: CASRQGSTYNEQFF. The chain is built from TRBV5-1 and TRBJ2-1, with D uncertain. There are 14 residues in the CDR3. Germline V gene data show CDR1 as SGHRS and CDR2 as YFSETQ. Trimming removed 7 bases from V and 4 bases from J, with 15 bases in between.

The V and J genes are TRBV24-1 and TRBJ2-5; D perhaps matches TRBD1 (5 bases). The germline V gene has CDR1 KGHDR and CDR2 SFDVKD. The CDR3 totals 12 residues. Deletions cut 9 bases from V and 1 base from J, with 8 bases between. Here the CDR3 DNA reads TGTGCCACCGGACAAACCCAAGAGACCCAGTACTTC. Translation: CATGQTQETQYF.

The V call is TRBV12-3 or TRBV12-4, the J call TRBJ2-5; maybe TRBD2 (6 bases). The CDR3 sequence is 16 residues long. Trimming shortened V by 5 bases and J by 1 base, and 17 bases separated the two germline ends. The CDR3 region is CASSPKPGDLQETQYF. CDR3 in DNA: TGTGCCAGCAGTCCCAAACCGGGGGATCTCCAAGAGACCCAGTACTTC.

The V call is TRBV25-1, the J call TRBJ2-7; a possible D gene is TRBD2 (6 bases). Per the germline V gene, CDR1 is MGHDK and CDR2 is SYGVNS. CDR3 length: 17 residues. Trimming stripped 8 bases from V and 3 bases from J, with 26 bases between. CDR3 DNA sequence: TGTGCCAGCCTTCATGCGGGAAACAGGAGAACTAACTACGAGCAGTACGTC. It specifies CASLHAGNRRTNYEQYV.

Ten or more counts support this clonotype. The chain joins TRBV27 to TRBJ1-1, with TRBD1 matching 7 bases. Germline-derived CDR1 and CDR2 are MNHEY and SMNVEV (reference sequence). V lost 8 bases to trimming and J lost 1 base; unmatched junction nucleotides: 4. The CDR3 has 13 residues. The CDR3 reads CASGRDRNTEAFF. The CDR3 nucleotides read TGTGCCAGCGGCCGGGACAGGAACACTGAAGCTTTCTTT.

The genes are TRBV20-1 and TRBJ2-5; tentative D call: TRBD1 (6 bases). Germline V gives CDR1 DFQATT, CDR2 SNEGSKA (reference sequence). The CDR3 covers 15 residues. Trimming cost V 6 bases and J 3 bases, with 20 bases left between them. For the CDR3, the DNA is TGCAGTGCCCGCGACAGGAGTCGACACAAAGAGACCCAGTACTTC. It translates to CSARDRSRHKETQYF.

The chain employs TRBV6-5 and TRBJ1-1; tentative D call: TRBD1 (5 bases). Looked up from germline, CDR1 is MNHEY and CDR2 is SVGAGI. Trimming removed 8 bases from V and 2 bases from J, with 6 bases in between. CDR3 length: 11 residues. For the CDR3, the DNA is TGTGCCAGCTGGGGCAACACTGAAGCTTTCTTT. It translates to CASWGNTEAFF.

This clonotype was seen more than once but under ten times. The rearrangement uses TRBV12-3 or TRBV12-4 and TRBJ2-4; 10 positions agree with TRBD2. After removal of 3 bases from V and 8 bases from J, the junction contained 7 bases not matched to a gene. The CDR3 extends over 15 amino acids. The CDR3 DNA reads as TGTGCCAGCAGTTTGGGTAGCGGGGGGTGGTACATTCAGTACTTC. The encoded protein is CASSLGSGGWYIQYF.

This clonotype was seen repeatedly, ten times or more. The rearrangement joins TRBV11-2 to TRBJ1-1, with D hard to call. This CDR3 has 13 residues. Trimming removed 3 bases from V and 1 base from J, with 6 bases in between. From germline, CDR1 is SGHAT and CDR2 FQNNGV. The CDR3 nucleotides read TGTGCCAGCAGCTTCCAGAAGAACACTGAAGCTTTCTTT. It encodes CASSFQKNTEAFF.

At least ten counts were recorded for this clonotype. The chain recombines TRBV7-9 with TRBJ2-2; D gene ambiguous. Germline values: CDR1 SEHNR, CDR2 FQNEAQ (reference sequence). This CDR3 is built from 18 residues. Trimming left V 5 bases short and J 4 bases short, with 23 bases between. This CDR3 reads CASSPIDPGLAVTGELFF. The CDR3 nucleotides read TGTGCCAGCAGCCCCATCGACCCCGGGCTTGCCGTCACCGGGGAGCTGTTTTTT.

This clonotype was found a few times. V gene TRBV20-1 combines with J gene TRBJ2-5; the D call may be TRBD1 or TRBD2 (5 bases each). Per the germline V gene, CDR1 is DFQATT and CDR2 is SNEGSKA (reference sequence). This CDR3 comprises 21 residues. V was trimmed by 5 bases and J by 2 bases, leaving 36 bases between them. CDR3 loop: CSAGAFIPTPTQGRQQETQYF. The CDR3 DNA reads as TGCAGTGCTGGGGCATTTATTCCCACTCCTACCCAGGGACGGCAGCAAGAGACCCAGTACTTC.

This sequence joins TRBV20-1 and TRBJ1-1, with D tentatively TRBD1 (6 bases). CDR3 length: 13 residues. Germline V lookup: CDR1 DFQATT, CDR2 SNEGSKA (reference sequence). V lost 6 bases, J lost 5 bases, and 16 bases lay in between. The CDR3 region has the DNA TGCAGTGCGGGGCTTGGGGGGCGGACTGAAGCTTTCTTT. Translation: CSAGLGGRTEAFF.

This clonotype was detected a few times. V usage is TRBV20-1 and J usage is TRBJ2-7, with no clear D. The V and J ends lost 3 bases and 1 base respectively, with 22 bases between them. This CDR3 contains 17 residues. Per germline, CDR1 DFQATT and CDR2 SNEGSKA (reference sequence). In nucleotides, the CDR3 is TGCAGTGCTAGGGTACTTGGGCCGTCTCGGTTTTCCTACGAGCAGTACGTC. It translates to CSARVLGPSRFSYEQYV.

The CDR3 nucleotides are TGTGCCAGCAGCCGAGGACAGGGGGGGAATATTAACTATGGCTACACCTTC. This gives the protein CASSRGQGGNINYGYTF. This chain links TRBV12-3 or TRBV12-4 with TRBJ1-2; 10 bases are a match to TRBD1. The CDR3 length is 17 residues. V dropped 6 bases and J dropped 1; count of bases not matched to a gene: 11.

The rearrangement uses TRBV7-2 and TRBJ2-3, with D maybe TRBD2 (5 bases). Germline CDR1 reads SGHTA; CDR2 reads FQGNSA. V was pared by 2 bases and J by 4 bases, with 19 bases between. CDR3 length: 17 residues. This chain's CDR3 is CASSLLVAAGIADTQYF. Here the CDR3 DNA reads TGTGCCAGCAGCTTATTAGTGGCCGCCGGGATCGCAGATACGCAGTATTTT.